The rows below give T cell receptor beta chains drawn from one sample of a study of human versus mouse CDR3 diversity and MHC coevolution. The protocol was immunoSEQ multiplex PCR, while the TCRdb copy is restricted to in-frame clones and leaves out a portion. The sample holds some 60,000 clones, 90% to 95% seen once. The sequencing input was naive CD4+ T cells from blood. The receptor source for this set is a person in their sixties in good health. Both conserved end residues are part of each CDR3. Each record gives: V gene, CDR3 length, clone size, D gene, J gene, CDR3 DNA, CDR3 protein. A D gene is named only where the DNA matches it firmly. A clone size is listed for some rows: how often the clone was seen (once, few, many), or a class if it is expanded.

>TRBV5-1|15|.|.|TRBJ1-4
TGCGCCAGCAGCTTCGGGGGGTCGTCTAATGAAAAACTGTTTTTT
CASSFGGSSNEKLFF
>TRBV11-3|14|.|.|TRBJ1-2
TGTGCCAGCAGCCGGGACGGGGGGCACTATGGCTACACCTTC
CASSRDGGHYGYTF
>TRBV27|18|.|TRBD1|TRBJ2-6
TGTGCCAGCAGTCCTCGACAGGGGGGCAGCTCTGGGGCCAACGTCCTGACTTTC
CASSPRQGGSSGANVLTF
>TRBV19|15|once|TRBD1|TRBJ2-1
TGTGCCAGTAGTATAGAACGGGCGGCAGGGGGTGAGCAGTTCTTC
CASSIERAAGGEQFF
>TRBV5-1|15|.|TRBD1|TRBJ2-3
TGCGCCAGCAGCCAGGGACAGGGGGTCTCAGATACGCAGTATTTT
CASSQGQGVSDTQYF
>TRBV30|13|.|.|TRBJ2-5
TGTGCCTACCAGCTGGACTACCAAGAGACCCAGTACTTC
CAYQLDYQETQYF
>TRBV29-1|14|.|.|TRBJ2-5
TGCAGCGTTGAAGATCTATACAGAAGTGGGACCCAGTACTTC
CSVEDLYRSGTQYF
>TRBV30|13|.|TRBD1|TRBJ1-2
TGTGCCTGGACCCAGGGGGAGAACTATGGCTACACCTTC
CAWTQGENYGYTF
>TRBV18|16|.|TRBD1|TRBJ2-7
TGTGCCAGCTCACAACCGGGACAGGGGGCGATCGACGAGCAGTACTTC
CASSQPGQGAIDEQYF
>TRBV19|13|.|.|TRBJ2-1
TGTGCCAGTAGTACAGGGGAAGTGAATGAGCAGTTCTTC
CASSTGEVNEQFF
>TRBV5-1|15|.|TRBD2|TRBJ2-3
TGCGCCAGCAGCTTGGCTAGCGGGATTCCAGATACGCAGTATTTT
CASSLASGIPDTQYF
>TRBV5-6|15|.|TRBD2|TRBJ2-5
TGTGCCAGCAGCTTGGGGCTAGCGGTCCAAGAGACCCAGTACTTC
CASSLGLAVQETQYF
>TRBV7-7|14|once|.|TRBJ2-5
TGTGCCAGCAGCCCAGGACAGACGTTTCCGGCCCAGTACTTC
CASSPGQTFPAQYF
>TRBV11-2|11|.|.|TRBJ1-2
TGTGCCAGCAGCTTACAGGGGGGCTACACCTTC
CASSLQGGYTF
>TRBV2|20|.|TRBD1|TRBJ1-5
TGTGCCAGCAGTGAAGCCCCGGGAGGGGGCAGGGGATATAGCAATCAGCCCCAGCATTTT
CASSEAPGGGRGYSNQPQHF
>TRBV6-6|16|few|TRBD1|TRBJ1-3
TGTGCCAGCAGTTTCACGACAGGGAGCTCTGGAAACACCATATATTTT
CASSFTTGSSGNTIYF
>TRBV5-6|12|.|.|TRBJ2-7
TGTGCCAGCAGCTGGCCTAGTGGGGAGCAGTACTTC
CASSWPSGEQYF
>TRBV6-6|16|once|TRBD2|TRBJ2-7
TGTGCCAGCAGTTACTCTGGACTAGCGGGAAGGTACGAGCAGTACTTC
CASSYSGLAGRYEQYF
>TRBV27|15|.|TRBD2|TRBJ2-1
TGTGCCAGCACCCAGACTAGCGGTCCCTACAATGAGCAGTTCTTC
CASTQTSGPYNEQFF
>TRBV27|18|once|TRBD2|TRBJ2-2
TGTGCCAGCAGACCCTGGACTAGCGGGAGGGCGAACACCGGGGAGCTGTTTTTT
CASRPWTSGRANTGELFF
>TRBV25-1|14|.|TRBD1|TRBJ2-3
TGTGCCAGCAGCCCATCAGGGGGCACTGATACGCAGTATTTT
CASSPSGGTDTQYF
>TRBV25-1|14|.|TRBD1|TRBJ2-7
TGTGCCAGCAGTGAATCACAGGGGGCGGACGAGCAGTACTTC
CASSESQGADEQYF
>TRBV7-9|16|.|TRBD2|TRBJ2-7
TGTGCCAGCAGCTCCCGGAGCGGGAGGGAGGGCTACGAGCAGTACTTC
CASSSRSGREGYEQYF
>TRBV19|16|.|TRBD1|TRBJ1-5
TGTGCCAGTAGTCCCCCAGGGGGGAAGGGTAATCAGCCCCAGCATTTT
CASSPPGGKGNQPQHF
>TRBV6-4|15|.|TRBD2|TRBJ2-1
TGTGCCAGCAGTCGACTAGCGGGAACCTACAATGAGCAGTTCTTC
CASSRLAGTYNEQFF
>TRBV5-4|15|.|TRBD2|TRBJ2-2
TGTGCCAGCAGCCCCGGGACTAGCAGATACGGGGAGCTGTTTTTT
CASSPGTSRYGELFF
>TRBV5-5|15|.|.|TRBJ2-5
TGTGCCAGCAGCCCGGGGGTGGGGACCCAAGAGACCCAGTACTTC
CASSPGVGTQETQYF
>TRBV18|16|.|TRBD2|TRBJ2-1
TGTGCCAGCTCACTTCTAGGACTAGCGCCCGACAATGAGCAGTTCTTC
CASSLLGLAPDNEQFF
>TRBV6-5|14|.|.|TRBJ2-5
TGTGCCAGCAGTCCCAGGAGGGGAAGGGAGACCCAGTACTTC
CASSPRRGRETQYF
>TRBV5-6|16|.|TRBD2|TRBJ2-1
TGTGCCAGCAGCTTGGTGGCGGGAGGGACCTACAATGAGCAGTTCTTC
CASSLVAGGTYNEQFF
>TRBV5-8|14|.|.|TRBJ2-1
TGTGCCAGCAGCCTGAACAGGGAGGGGAATGAGCAGTTCTTC
CASSLNREGNEQFF
>TRBV2|16|.|.|TRBJ2-3
TGTGCCAGCAGTGTCTTGGGGGGGGCGAGCACAGATACGCAGTATTTT
CASSVLGGASTDTQYF
>TRBV30|13|.|.|TRBJ2-3
TGTGCCTGGACTAGCGAGCGCACAGATACGCAGTATTTT
CAWTSERTDTQYF
>TRBV21-1|12|.|.|TRBJ1-1
TGTGCCAGCAGCAACGTACCCTGCGGAGCTTTCTTT
CASSNVPCGAFF
>TRBV11-1|15|.|.|TRBJ2-4
TGTGCCAGCAGCTTAGCAACAGGCCTAGTGAACATTCAGTACTTC
CASSLATGLVNIQYF
>TRBV5-1|16|.|TRBD2|TRBJ2-1
TGCGCCAGCAGCTTGGCGACTAGCGGGGCATACAATGAGCAGTTCTTC
CASSLATSGAYNEQFF
>TRBV2|17|.|.|TRBJ1-4
TGTGCCAGCAGTGAGCGGGGACGGACTGCAACTAATGAAAAACTGTTTTTT
CASSERGRTATNEKLFF
>TRBV27|15|.|TRBD1|TRBJ1-1
TGTGCCAGCAGTTTGTACGACAGGGTAGATACTGAAGCTTTCTTT
CASSLYDRVDTEAFF
>TRBV6-4|17|.|TRBD2|TRBJ2-1
TGTGCCAGCAGTGAATTCGGACTAGCGGCCTCCTACAATGAGCAGTTCTTC
CASSEFGLAASYNEQFF